A single sample gave rise to the 14 T cell receptor beta chains below, sequenced in a study of T cells in Graves' hyperthyroidism and ophthalmopathy. Amplified TCR beta CDR3 regions came from RNA transcripts. Carried out on the TCR CDR3, a first-round RT-PCR used the HTBI primer set. TCRdb called the multiplex PCR reads again in MiXCR, with one record for every CDR3 protein. Counted here are roughly 380,000 distinct CDR3 sequences, roughly 20% occurring once; the ten biggest clones make up about 16%. Sequencing was performed on blood. These receptors came from a woman in her thirties or forties with Graves' ophthalmopathy.

V is TRBV29-1 and J is TRBJ2-7, with 8 positions matching TRBD2. Germline V CDR1 and CDR2: SQVTM, ANQGSEA. Germline trimming cut 7 bases from V and 3 bases from J; bases unmatched to any gene: 8. The CDR3 covers 13 residues. CDR3 coding DNA: TGCAGCGCGAAAGCGGGAGTTAGCTACGAGCAGTACTTC. Protein: CSAKAGVSYEQYF.

The chain employs TRBV7-9 and TRBJ2-5; D is unclear. CDR3 length: 13 residues. Trimming removed 6 bases from V and 1 base from J, with 9 bases in between. The germline V gene has CDR1 SEHNR and CDR2 FQNEAQ (reference sequence). The CDR3 region has the DNA TGTGCCAGCAGGTCGTCTATCCAAGAGACCCAGTACTTC. Residues: CASRSSIQETQYF.

A remark on this clonotype: A much more abundant neighbour one base away suggests this may be a read error. J is TRBJ1-6 and V is TRBV10-2; D not certain. Germline V gives CDR1 WSHSY, CDR2 SAAADI. This CDR3 spans 12 amino acids. In nucleotides, the CDR3 is TGCGCCGGCAGCGCGGGGAGTTCACCCCTCCACTTT. This encodes CAGSAGSSPLHF.

This clonotype was counted many times. The CDR3 is CASSLEGQGADEQYF. Written as DNA, the CDR3 is TGTGCCAGCAGTTTAGAGGGACAGGGGGCGGACGAGCAGTACTTC. The rearrangement uses TRBV12-3 or TRBV12-4 and TRBJ2-7, with 12 bases matching TRBD1. Losses at the gene ends were 1 base for V and 5 bases for J; bases not matched to a gene: 3. This CDR3 spans 15 amino acids.

This clonotype was seen repeatedly, ten times or more. This chain uses TRBV4-2 with TRBJ1-3; a possible D gene is TRBD1 (5 bases). This CDR3 has 16 amino acids. CDR1 and CDR2 (germline): LGHNA, YNFKEQ. Trimming pared 2 bases from V and 1 base from J, leaving 12 bases between. CDR3 loop: CASSQSKTDSGNTIYF. In DNA, the CDR3 is TGTGCCAGCAGCCAATCTAAGACAGATTCTGGAAACACCATATATTTT.

This clonotype was seen ten or more times. This sequence joins TRBV7-9 and TRBJ1-1, with D hard to call. With 3 bases removed from V and 6 bases from J, the gap between germline ends came to 5 bases. The CDR3 consists of 11 residues. Germline assignment: CDR1 SEHNR and CDR2 FQNEAQ (reference sequence). For the CDR3, the DNA is TGTGCCAGCAGCTTTGGGGCTGAAGCTTTCTTT. This gives the protein CASSFGAEAFF.

This clonotype has a count of ten or more. The chain carries TRBV20-1 and TRBJ2-7, with D tentatively TRBD1 or TRBD2 (7 bases each). Per the germline V gene, CDR1 is DFQATT and CDR2 is SNEGSKA (reference sequence). Trimming pared 0 bases from V and 3 bases from J, leaving 12 bases between. The CDR3 runs 14 residues. In DNA form, the CDR3 reads TGCAGTGCTAGAGATCAGGGGGGGAACTACGAGCAGTACTTC. Translating it yields CSARDQGGNYEQYF.

This clonotype showed up many times. The genes are TRBV2 and TRBJ2-7; D unclear. The V end lost 8 bases, the J end lost 0 bases, and 14 bases lay between the germline ends. Germline V gene data show CDR1 as SNHLY and CDR2 as FYNNEI. The CDR3 extends over 14 amino acids. The CDR3 protein is CASLRYRDSYEQYF. CDR3 coding DNA: TGTGCCAGCCTCCGGTACAGAGACTCCTACGAGCAGTACTTC.

The chain joins TRBV6-2 or TRBV6-3 to TRBJ1-2, with D possibly matching TRBD1 (6 bases). The V end was cut by 2 bases, the J end by 5 bases, with 15 bases between. The CDR3 covers 15 residues. Germline CDR1 MNHEY, CDR2 SVGEGT. This CDR3 reads CASSYRTASLYGYTF. The CDR3 DNA reads TGTGCCAGCAGTTACCGGACAGCTTCCCTTTATGGCTACACCTTC.

This clonotype was counted ten times or more. The chain joins TRBV11-1 to TRBJ2-2; no reliable D call. CDR3 size: 16 residues. Germline V CDR1 and CDR2: SGHAT, FQDESV (reference sequence). With 4 bases removed from V and 4 bases from J, the gap between germline ends came to 16 bases. The CDR3 coding sequence is TGTGCCAGCAGCTCAAAGGATTTTAGAGGCACCGGGGAGCTGTTTTTT. This sequence encodes CASSSKDFRGTGELFF.

The genes are TRBV29-1 and TRBJ1-5; D remains ambiguous. V was shortened by 4 bases and J by 0 bases, with 10 bases between the two germline ends. From germline, CDR1 is SQVTM and CDR2 ANQGSEA. The CDR3 has 14 amino acids. CDR3: CSVALDNSNQPQHF. CDR3 sequence (DNA): TGCAGCGTTGCTCTCGATAATAGCAATCAGCCCCAGCATTTT.

The chain joins TRBV12-3 or TRBV12-4 to TRBJ1-1; D remains unclear. The CDR3 covers 13 residues. The V end was cut by 5 bases, the J end by 5 bases, with 12 bases between. CDR3 sequence (DNA): TGTGCCAGCAGTGAGTTATACGAAACTGAAGCTTTCTTT. As protein: CASSELYETEAFF.

This clonotype was seen many times. J is TRBJ2-7 and V is TRBV20-1, with 12 bases matching TRBD2. V trimming: 5 bases; J trimming: 3 bases; junction bases outside the gene matches: 8. Germline V lookup: CDR1 DFQATT, CDR2 SNEGSKA (reference sequence). The length of the CDR3 is 15 residues. The CDR3 here is CSAPHRTSGIYEQYF. CDR3 DNA sequence: TGCAGTGCTCCTCATCGGACTAGCGGGATCTACGAGCAGTACTTC.

This clonotype has ten or more counts. The rearrangement uses TRBV30 and TRBJ2-7; the D gene is possibly TRBD1 (5 bases). V shed 2 bases and J shed 3 bases, with 17 bases lying between them. CDR3 length: 15 amino acids. Germline V gives CDR1 GTSNPN, CDR2 SVGIG (reference sequence). CDR3 bases: TGTGCCTGGAGTCGAAGGGGTGGTAGCCGCTACGAGCAGTACTTC. Translated, it gives CAWSRRGGSRYEQYF.